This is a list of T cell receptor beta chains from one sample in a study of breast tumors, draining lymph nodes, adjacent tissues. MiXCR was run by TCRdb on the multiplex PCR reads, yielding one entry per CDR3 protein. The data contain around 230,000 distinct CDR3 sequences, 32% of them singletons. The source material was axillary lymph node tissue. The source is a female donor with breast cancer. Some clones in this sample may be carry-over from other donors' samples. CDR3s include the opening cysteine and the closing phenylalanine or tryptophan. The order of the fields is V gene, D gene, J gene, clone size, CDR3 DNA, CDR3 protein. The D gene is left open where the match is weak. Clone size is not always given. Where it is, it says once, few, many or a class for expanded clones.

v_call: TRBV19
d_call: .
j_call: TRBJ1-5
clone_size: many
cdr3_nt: TGTGCCAGTAGTATAGAGGGCAGGGGCAGGTGGCAGGCGAGCAATCAGCCCCAGCATTTT
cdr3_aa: CASSIEGRGRWQASNQPQHF

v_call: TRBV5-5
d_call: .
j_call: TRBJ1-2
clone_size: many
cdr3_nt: TGTGCCAGCAGCCCTCGACTGAATTCTAACTATGGCTACACCTTC
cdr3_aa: CASSPRLNSNYGYTF

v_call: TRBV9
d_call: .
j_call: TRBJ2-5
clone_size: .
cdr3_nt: TGTGCCAGCAGCGTAGGTAACAGACAAGAGACCCAGTACTTC
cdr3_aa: CASSVGNRQETQYF

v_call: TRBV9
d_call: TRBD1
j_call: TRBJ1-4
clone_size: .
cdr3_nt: TGTGCCAGCAGCGTAGGGGTTGGGACAGGGGTCAAGGGAAAACTGTTTTTT
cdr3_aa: CASSVGVGTGVKGKLFF

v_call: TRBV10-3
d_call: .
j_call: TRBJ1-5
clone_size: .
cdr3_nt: TGTGCCAGCAGTGCGGGACGCCGTTTCCTTCGGCATTTT
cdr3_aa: CASSAGRRFLRHF

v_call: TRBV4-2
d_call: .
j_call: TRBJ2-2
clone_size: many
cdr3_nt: TGTGCCAGCAGCCAAAGGGGGGCCGGGGAGCTGTTTTTT
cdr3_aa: CASSQRGAGELFF

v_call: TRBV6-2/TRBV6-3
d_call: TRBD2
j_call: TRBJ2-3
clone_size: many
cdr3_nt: TGTGCCAGCAGTTATGGGGCGGGACTAAAAAGGAGCACAGATACGCAGTATTTT
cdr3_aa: CASSYGAGLKRSTDTQYF

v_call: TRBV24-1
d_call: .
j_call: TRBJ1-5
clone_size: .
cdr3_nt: TGTGCCACCAGTGAGGGACAGCATTTT
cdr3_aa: CATSEGQHF

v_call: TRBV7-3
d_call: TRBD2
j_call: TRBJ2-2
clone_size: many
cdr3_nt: TGTGCCAGCAGCTTCGGGACTAGCCGAACCGGGGAGCTGTTTTTT
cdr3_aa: CASSFGTSRTGELFF

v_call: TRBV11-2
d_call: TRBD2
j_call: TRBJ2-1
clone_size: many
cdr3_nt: TGTGCCAGCAGCTTGTCTAGCGGAAATCCCTCCTACAATGAGCAGTTCTTC
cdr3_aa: CASSLSSGNPSYNEQFF

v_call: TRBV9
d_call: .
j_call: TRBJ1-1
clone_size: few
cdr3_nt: TGTGCCAGCAGCGTAGATATCAGGGACTACACTGAAGCTTTCTTT
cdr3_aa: CASSVDIRDYTEAFF

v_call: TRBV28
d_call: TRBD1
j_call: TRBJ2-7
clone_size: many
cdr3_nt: TGTGCCATCCTCTCCCCAGGGGGCCCTACCTACGAGCAGTACTTC
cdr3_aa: CAILSPGGPTYEQYF

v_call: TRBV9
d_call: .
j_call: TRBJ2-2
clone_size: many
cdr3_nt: TGTGCCAGCAGCGTAGCTCCGGTCGGGGCGAACACCGGGGAGCTGTTTTTT
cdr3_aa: CASSVAPVGANTGELFF

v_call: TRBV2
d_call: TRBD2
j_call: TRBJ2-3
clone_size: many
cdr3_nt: TGTGCCAGCAGTGGTGAGGGAGGGCACACAGATACGCAGTATTTT
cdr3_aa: CASSGEGGHTDTQYF

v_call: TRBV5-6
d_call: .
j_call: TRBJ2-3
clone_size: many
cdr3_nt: TGTGCCAGCAGCTTGGGCGGCAGGGGAACAGATACGCAGTATTTT
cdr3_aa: CASSLGGRGTDTQYF

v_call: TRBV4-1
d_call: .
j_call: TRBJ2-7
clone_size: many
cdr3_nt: TGCGCCAGCAGCCAAAGACAGACCGCCTACGAGCAGTACTTC
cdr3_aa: CASSQRQTAYEQYF

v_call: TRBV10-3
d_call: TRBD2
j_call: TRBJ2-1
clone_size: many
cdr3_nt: TGTGCCATCAGTTCGACTAGCGGGAACAATAACAATGAGCAGTTCTTC
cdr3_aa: CAISSTSGNNNNEQFF

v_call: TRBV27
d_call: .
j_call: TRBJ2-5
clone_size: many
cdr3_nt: TGTGCCAGCAGTCCCGACAGTCCCGAGACCCAGTACTTC
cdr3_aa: CASSPDSPETQYF

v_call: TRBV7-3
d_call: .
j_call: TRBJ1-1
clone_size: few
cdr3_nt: TGTGCCAGCAGCTTGACAATGAACACTGAAGCTTTCTTT
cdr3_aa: CASSLTMNTEAFF

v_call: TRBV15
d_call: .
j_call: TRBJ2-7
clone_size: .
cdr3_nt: TGTGCCACCAGCATGTCTAGCAGGTACGTGCAGTACTTC
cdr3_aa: CATSMSSRYVQYF

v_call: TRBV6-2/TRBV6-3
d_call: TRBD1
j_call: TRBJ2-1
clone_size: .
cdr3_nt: TGTGCCAGCAGTCACGGACAGGGGGCTCACAATGAGCAGTTCTTC
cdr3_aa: CASSHGQGAHNEQFF

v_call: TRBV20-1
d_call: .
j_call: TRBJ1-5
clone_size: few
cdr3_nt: TGCAGTGCTAGAGAAAACAGGGATCAGCCCCAGCATTTT
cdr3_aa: CSARENRDQPQHF

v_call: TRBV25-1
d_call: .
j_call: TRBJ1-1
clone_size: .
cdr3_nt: TGTGCCAGCAGCGAGGGACAGAACACTGAAGCTTTCTTT
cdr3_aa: CASSEGQNTEAFF

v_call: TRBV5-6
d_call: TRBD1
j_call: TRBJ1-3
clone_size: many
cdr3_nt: TGTGCCAGCAGCGGCCGGGACAGGGGAAACACCATATATTTT
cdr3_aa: CASSGRDRGNTIYF

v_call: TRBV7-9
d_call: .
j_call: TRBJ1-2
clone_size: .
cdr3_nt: TGTGCCAGCACCACCGGGAGAGAGGACTATGGCTACACCTTC
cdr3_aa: CASTTGREDYGYTF

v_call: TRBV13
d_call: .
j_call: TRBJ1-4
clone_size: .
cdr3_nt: TGTGCCAGCAGATACCAACTAGGGGGACAAGGTGAAAAACTGTTTTTT
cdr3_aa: CASRYQLGGQGEKLFF

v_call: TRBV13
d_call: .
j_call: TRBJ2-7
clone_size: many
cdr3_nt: TGTGCCAGCAGCTTAAGACCACCCCAGGGGGGAGAGCAGTACTTC
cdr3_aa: CASSLRPPQGGEQYF

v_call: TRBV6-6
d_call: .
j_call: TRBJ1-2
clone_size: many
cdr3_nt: TGTGCCAGCAGTTACTCGGACAGAAGCTATGGCTACACCTTC
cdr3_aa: CASSYSDRSYGYTF

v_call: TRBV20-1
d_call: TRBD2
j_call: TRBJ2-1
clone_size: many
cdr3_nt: TGCAGTGCTAGTCTCTGGAGCGGGAGTGCGTTCTTC
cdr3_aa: CSASLWSGSAFF

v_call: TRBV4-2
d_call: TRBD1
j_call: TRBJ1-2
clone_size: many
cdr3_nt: TGTGCCAGCAGCCAAGATATGAACAGGGGATCCTATGGCTACACCTTC
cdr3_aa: CASSQDMNRGSYGYTF

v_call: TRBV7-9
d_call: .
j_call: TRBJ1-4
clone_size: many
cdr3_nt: TGTGCCAGCAGCTTAGATAGCAGGGCGTATGTGAAACTGTTTTTT
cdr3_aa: CASSLDSRAYVKLFF

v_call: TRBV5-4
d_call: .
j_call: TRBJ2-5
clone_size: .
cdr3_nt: TGTGCCAGCAGCTTGGTGGGGGCGGAGACCCAGTACTTC
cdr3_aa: CASSLVGAETQYF